The clone carrying this T cell receptor beta chain was seen only a few times. What it binds is not known. Profiling relied on immunoSEQ multiplex PCR, and the TCRdb table lists in-frame clones only, not all of them. The data contain 6,600 or so clones, over 65% of them seen just once; the ten biggest clones take up 22%. This entry comes from a study of CD4+ T cells in melanoma. Study-wide results and caveats: Neoantigen-specific CD4+ T cells in melanoma reportedly had diverse differentiation states.

Trimming took off 1 base at V and 7 bases at J, with 10 bases between the two ends. The CDR3 runs to 13 residues. CDR1 MDHEN and CDR2 SYDVKM come from the germline V gene. The material sequenced was cells from a culture (not recorded whether cultured in vitro). V is TRBV28 and J is TRBJ1-1; no firm D call. This clonotype originated in a human donor with melanoma. CDR3 DNA sequence: TGTGCCAGCAGTTTATTAGGCCACGGTGAAGCTTTCTTT. This sequence encodes CASSLLGHGEAFF.